The entry below gives a single T cell receptor beta chain sequence along with its context. The antigen remains undetermined. The sample originates from a study of T cell responses to AZD1222 COVID-19 vaccine. Across the whole study: Whether given at about 4 or about 12 weeks, second doses were pooled.

Repertoires were generated with immunoSEQ multiplex PCR, while TCRdb's copy carries only in-frame clones and drops some. The sample records roughly 120,000 clones, 70% to 90% being singletons. Broader study findings: Targets within unmutated variant regions were reportedly found for nearly half of spike-specific TCRs. AZD1222 recipients seropositive at baseline numbered only six or seven. Most donors were white British and more were female, and clonal diversity was possibly underestimated.

The CDR3 is made up of 16 amino acids. The germline CDR1 and CDR2 sequences are LNHDA and SQIVND (reference sequence). V trimming: 6 bases; J trimming: 4 bases; junction bases outside the gene matches: 11. The material sequenced was peripheral blood, taken on day 0 of AZD1222 vaccination. The TCR sequence derives from an adult in good health. The rearrangement joins TRBV19 to TRBJ2-2; 7 bases fit TRBD1. CDR3 sequence: CASSREATGSTGELFF. The CDR3 nucleotides are TGTGCCAGTAGCCGAGAAGCGACAGGGAGCACCGGGGAGCTGTTTTTT. The entire variable domain, with the rest obtained from reference TRBV19 and TRBJ2-2, is as follows: DGGITQSPKYLFRKEGQNVTLSCEQNLNHDAMYWYRQDPGQGLRLIYYSQIVNDFQKGDIAEGYSVSREKKESFPLTVTSAQKNPTAFYLCASSREATGSTGELFFGEGSRLTVL.